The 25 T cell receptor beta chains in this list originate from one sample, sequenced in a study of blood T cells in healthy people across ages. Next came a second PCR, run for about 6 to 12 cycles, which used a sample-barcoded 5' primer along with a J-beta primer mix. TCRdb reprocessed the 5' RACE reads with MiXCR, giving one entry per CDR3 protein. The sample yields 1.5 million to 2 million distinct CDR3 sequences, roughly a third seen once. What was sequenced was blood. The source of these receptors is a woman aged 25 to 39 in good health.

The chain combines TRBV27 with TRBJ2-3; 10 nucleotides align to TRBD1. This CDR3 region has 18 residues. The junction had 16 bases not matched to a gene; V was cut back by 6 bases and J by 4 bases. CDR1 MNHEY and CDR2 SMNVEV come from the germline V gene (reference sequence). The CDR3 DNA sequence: TGTGCCAGCAGCCCTCTACCGGGACAGGGGTACCGGCCAGATACGCAGTATTTT. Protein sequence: CASSPLPGQGYRPDTQYF.

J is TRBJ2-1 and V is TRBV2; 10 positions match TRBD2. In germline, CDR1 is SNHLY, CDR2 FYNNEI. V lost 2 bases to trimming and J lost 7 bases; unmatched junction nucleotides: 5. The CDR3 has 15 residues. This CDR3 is CASSELAGVSNEQFF. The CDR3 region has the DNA TGTGCCAGCAGTGAACTAGCGGGAGTATCTAATGAGCAGTTCTTC.

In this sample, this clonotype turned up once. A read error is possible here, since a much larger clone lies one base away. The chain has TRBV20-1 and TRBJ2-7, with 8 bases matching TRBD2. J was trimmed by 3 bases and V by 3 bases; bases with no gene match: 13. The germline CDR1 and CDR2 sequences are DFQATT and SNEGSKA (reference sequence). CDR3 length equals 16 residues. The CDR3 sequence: CSASEALKRGYYEQYF. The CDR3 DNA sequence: TGCAGTGCTAGTGAGGCGCTTAAGCGGGGGTACTACGAGCAGTACTTC.

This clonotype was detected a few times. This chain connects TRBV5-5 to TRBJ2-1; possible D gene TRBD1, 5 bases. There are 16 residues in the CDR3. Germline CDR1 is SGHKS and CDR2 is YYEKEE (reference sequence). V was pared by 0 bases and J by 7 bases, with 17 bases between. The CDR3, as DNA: TGTGCCAGCAGCTTGGCCATTAACAGGCCCCTAAATGAGCAGTTCTTC. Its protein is CASSLAINRPLNEQFF.

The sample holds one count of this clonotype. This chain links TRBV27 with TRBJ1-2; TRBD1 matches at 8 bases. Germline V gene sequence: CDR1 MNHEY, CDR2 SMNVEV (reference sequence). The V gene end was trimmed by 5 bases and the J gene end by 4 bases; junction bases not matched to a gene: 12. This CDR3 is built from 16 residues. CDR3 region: CASSPGTGPTLYGYTF. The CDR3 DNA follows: TGTGCCAGCAGTCCGGGGACAGGACCGACTCTCTATGGCTACACCTTC.

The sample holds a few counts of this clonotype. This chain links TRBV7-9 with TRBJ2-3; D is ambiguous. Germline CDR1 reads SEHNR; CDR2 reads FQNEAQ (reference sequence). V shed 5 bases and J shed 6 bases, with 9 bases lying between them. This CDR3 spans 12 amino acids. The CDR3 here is CASSRVEDTQYF. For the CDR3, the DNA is TGTGCCAGCAGCCGGGTTGAGGATACGCAGTATTTT.

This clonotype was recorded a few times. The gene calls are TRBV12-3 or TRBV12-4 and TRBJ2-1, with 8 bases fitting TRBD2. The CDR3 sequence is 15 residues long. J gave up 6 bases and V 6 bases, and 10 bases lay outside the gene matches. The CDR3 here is CASRPREGGPNEQFF. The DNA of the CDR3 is TGTGCCAGCAGGCCCCGGGAGGGGGGCCCCAATGAGCAGTTCTTC.

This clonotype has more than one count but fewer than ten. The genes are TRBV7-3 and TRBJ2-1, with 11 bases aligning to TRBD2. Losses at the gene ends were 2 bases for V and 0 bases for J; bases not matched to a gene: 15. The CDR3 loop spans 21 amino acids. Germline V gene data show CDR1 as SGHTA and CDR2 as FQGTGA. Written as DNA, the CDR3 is TGTGCCAGCAGCTTACGCTACCGACTAGCGGGACCCGAATACTCCTACAATGAGCAGTTCTTC. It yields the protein CASSLRYRLAGPEYSYNEQFF.

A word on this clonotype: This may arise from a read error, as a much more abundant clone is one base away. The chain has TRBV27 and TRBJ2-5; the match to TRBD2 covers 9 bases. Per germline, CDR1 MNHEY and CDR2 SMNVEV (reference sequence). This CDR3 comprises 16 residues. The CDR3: CASSPLAGVFQGTQYF. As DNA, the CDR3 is TGTGCCAGCAGTCCTTTAGCGGGGGTGTTCCAAGGGACCCAGTACTTC.

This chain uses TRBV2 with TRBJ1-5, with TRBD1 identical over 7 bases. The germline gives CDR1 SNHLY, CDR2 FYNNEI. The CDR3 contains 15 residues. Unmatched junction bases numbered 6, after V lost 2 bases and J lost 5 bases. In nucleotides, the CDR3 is TGTGCCAGCAGTGAACTACAGGGGAGCCATCAGCCCCAGCATTTT. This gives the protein CASSELQGSHQPQHF.

The CDR3 sequence is CASSPLPGGDTGELFF. CDR3 DNA sequence: TGTGCCAGCAGTCCCCTCCCGGGGGGAGACACCGGGGAGCTGTTTTTT. The chain carries TRBV27 and TRBJ2-2; 7 nucleotides agree with TRBD2. Germline V gene data show CDR1 as MNHEY and CDR2 as SMNVEV (reference sequence). V dropped 5 bases and J dropped 3; count of bases not matched to a gene: 9. The CDR3 contains 16 residues.

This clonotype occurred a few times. CDR3 sequence reads: CASSQRTGAKNTGELFF. In nucleotides, the CDR3 is TGTGCCAGCAGCCAACGGACAGGGGCAAAGAACACCGGGGAGCTGTTTTTT. J is TRBJ2-2 and V is TRBV7-9; TRBD1 agrees at 9 bases. With V trimmed by 5 bases and J by 1 base, 8 bases remained unmatched. This CDR3 region has 17 residues. The germline V gene encodes CDR1 SEHNR and CDR2 FQNEAQ (reference sequence).

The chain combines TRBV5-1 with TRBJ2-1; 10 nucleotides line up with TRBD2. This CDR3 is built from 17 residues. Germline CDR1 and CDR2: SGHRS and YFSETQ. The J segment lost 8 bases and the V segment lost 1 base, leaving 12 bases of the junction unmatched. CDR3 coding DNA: TGCGCCAGCAGCTTGAGGCCTAGCGGGAGTATTGTCCATGAGCAGTTCTTC. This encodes CASSLRPSGSIVHEQFF. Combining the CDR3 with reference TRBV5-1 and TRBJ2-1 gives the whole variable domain KAGVTQTPRYLIKTRGQQVTLSCSPISGHRSVSWYQQTPGQGLQFLFEYFSETQRNKGNFPGRFSGRQFSNSRSEMNVSTLELGDSALYLCASSLRPSGSIVHEQFFGPGTRLTVL.

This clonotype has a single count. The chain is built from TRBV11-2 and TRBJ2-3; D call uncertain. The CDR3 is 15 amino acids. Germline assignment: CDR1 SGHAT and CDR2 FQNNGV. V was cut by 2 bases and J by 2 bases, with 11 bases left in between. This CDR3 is CASSLRPSTTDTQYF. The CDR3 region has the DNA TGTGCCAGCAGCTTAAGACCCAGTACCACAGATACGCAGTATTTT.

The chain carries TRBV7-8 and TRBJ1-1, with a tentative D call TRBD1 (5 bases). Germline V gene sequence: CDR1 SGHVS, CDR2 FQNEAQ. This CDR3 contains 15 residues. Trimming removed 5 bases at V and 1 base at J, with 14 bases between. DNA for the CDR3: TGTGCCAGCAGCGAGACCAACGGGGGGAACACTGAAGCTTTCTTT. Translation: CASSETNGGNTEAFF.

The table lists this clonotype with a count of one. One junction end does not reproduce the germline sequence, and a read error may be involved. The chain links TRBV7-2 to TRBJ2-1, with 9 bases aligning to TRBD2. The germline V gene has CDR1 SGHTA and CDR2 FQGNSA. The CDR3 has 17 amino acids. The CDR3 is CASGLGTSGGPHNEQFF. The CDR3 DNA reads TGTGCCAGCGGCTTAGGTACGAGCGGGGGGCCTCACAATGAGCAGTTCTTC.

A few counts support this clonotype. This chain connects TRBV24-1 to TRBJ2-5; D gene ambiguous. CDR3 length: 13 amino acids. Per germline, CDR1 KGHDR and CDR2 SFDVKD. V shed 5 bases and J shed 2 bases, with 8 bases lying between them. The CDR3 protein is CATSVSSQETQYF. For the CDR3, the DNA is TGTGCCACCAGTGTGTCCAGTCAAGAGACCCAGTACTTC.

The CDR3 DNA follows: TGTGCCAGCAGCCAAGAGGCAGCCCCCACCGGGGAGCTGTTTTTT. Translation: CASSQEAAPTGELFF. The rearrangement uses TRBV4-2 and TRBJ2-2, with D hard to call. CDR1 and CDR2 from the germline V gene are LGHNA and YNFKEQ. The CDR3 length is 15 residues. The ends were cut back, 0 bases at V and 4 bases at J, with 9 bases in the middle.

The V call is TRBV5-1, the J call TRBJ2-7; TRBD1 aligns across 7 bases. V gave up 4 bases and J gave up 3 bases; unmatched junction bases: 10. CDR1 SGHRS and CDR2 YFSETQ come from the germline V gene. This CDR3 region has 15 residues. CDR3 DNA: TGCGCCAGCAGCGGCCCCAGGACAGGTGTCTACGAGCAGTACTTC. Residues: CASSGPRTGVYEQYF.

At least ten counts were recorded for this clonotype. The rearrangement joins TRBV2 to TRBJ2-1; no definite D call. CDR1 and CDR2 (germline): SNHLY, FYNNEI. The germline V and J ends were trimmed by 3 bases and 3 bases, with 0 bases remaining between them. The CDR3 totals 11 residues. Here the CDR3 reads CASSDYNEQFF. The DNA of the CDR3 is TGTGCCAGCAGTGACTACAATGAGCAGTTCTTC.

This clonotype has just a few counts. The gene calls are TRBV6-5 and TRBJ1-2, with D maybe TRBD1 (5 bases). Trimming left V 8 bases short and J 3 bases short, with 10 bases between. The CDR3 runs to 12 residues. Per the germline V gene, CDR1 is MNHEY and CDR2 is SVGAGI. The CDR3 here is CASGGEDYGYTF. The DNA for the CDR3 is TGTGCCAGCGGAGGGGAGGACTATGGCTACACCTTC.

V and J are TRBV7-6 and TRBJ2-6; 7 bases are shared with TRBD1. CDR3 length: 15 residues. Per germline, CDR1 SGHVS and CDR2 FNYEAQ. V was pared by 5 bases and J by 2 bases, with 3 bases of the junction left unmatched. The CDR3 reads CASSRDRAGANVLTF. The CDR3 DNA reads TGTGCCAGCAGCCGCGACAGGGCTGGGGCCAACGTCCTGACTTTC.

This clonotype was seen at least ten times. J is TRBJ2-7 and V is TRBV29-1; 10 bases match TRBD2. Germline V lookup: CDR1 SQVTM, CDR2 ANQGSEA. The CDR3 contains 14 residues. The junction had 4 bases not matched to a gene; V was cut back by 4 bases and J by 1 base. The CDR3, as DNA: TGCAGCGTTGTTAGCGGGAGGTGGTCCTACGAGCAGTACTTC. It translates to CSVVSGRWSYEQYF.

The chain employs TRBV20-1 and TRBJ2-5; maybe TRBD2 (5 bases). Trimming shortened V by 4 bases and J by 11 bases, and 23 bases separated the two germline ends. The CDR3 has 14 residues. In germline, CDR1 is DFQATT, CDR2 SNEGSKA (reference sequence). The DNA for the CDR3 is TGCAGTGCTACGCGGGCCCAAGGACTTTCATCGCAGTACTTC. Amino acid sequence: CSATRAQGLSSQYF.

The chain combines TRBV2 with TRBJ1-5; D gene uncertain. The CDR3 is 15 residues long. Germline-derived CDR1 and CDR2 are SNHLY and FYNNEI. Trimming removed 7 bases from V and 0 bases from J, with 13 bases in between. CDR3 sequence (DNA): TGTGCCAGCAATTACGGAAAGAATAGCAATCAGCCCCAGCATTTT. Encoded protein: CASNYGKNSNQPQHF.